This note documents a single TCR beta chain sequence. This CDR3 has 15 amino acids. These data originate in a study of monozygotic twins with inflammatory bowel disease. TCRdb reprocessed the 5' RACE reads, keeping one entry per CDR3 protein, no DNA. The sample table sets out about 210,000 distinct CDR3 sequences. The rearrangement uses TRBV12-3 or TRBV12-4 and TRBJ2-7; TCRdb returns TRBD1, unconfirmable since there is no DNA. The receptor was derived from a human donor with ulcerative colitis or Crohn's disease, or a healthy co-twin of an affected twin (not recorded which). Sample: blood. The CDR3 sequence: CASSPDRMGPYEQYF.